Below are 16 T cell receptor beta chains sequenced from a single sample in a study of blood T cells in healthy people across ages. Together with a sample-barcoded 5' primer, a J-beta primer mix was included in a second PCR lasting roughly 6 to 12 cycles. TCRdb reprocessed the 5' RACE reads via MiXCR and lists one record per CDR3 protein. The sample consists of about 930,000 distinct CDR3 sequences, approximately 32% of them appearing once. These same records also appear under a second study, on T cells of mothers and their children.

The sample consisted of blood. The receptors were gathered from a woman aged 40 to 55 in good health.

The chain employs TRBV9 and TRBJ2-1; 9 positions match TRBD1. The CDR3 covers 17 residues. Germline loops: CDR1 SGDLS, CDR2 YYNGEE. V shed 5 bases and J 6 bases; nucleotides not matched to a gene: 15. CDR3 sequence (DNA): TGTGCCAGCAGTTCTTACAGGGGGCATTCGTCGGGCAATGAGCAGTTCTTC. Protein product: CASSSYRGHSSGNEQFF.

This sequence joins TRBV5-1 and TRBJ2-1; a possible D gene is TRBD2 (7 bases). CDR1 is SGHRS, CDR2 YFSETQ, per germline. V was pared by 4 bases and J by 2 bases, with 13 bases between. The CDR3 length is 15 residues. Written as DNA, the CDR3 is TGCGCCAGCAGCCTACAGGGAGGGGCCTACAATGAGCAGTTCTTC. Amino acids: CASSLQGGAYNEQFF. Filled out from reference TRBV5-1 and TRBJ2-1, the complete variable domain reads KAGVTQTPRYLIKTRGQQVTLSCSPISGHRSVSWYQQTPGQGLQFLFEYFSETQRNKGNFPGRFSGRQFSNSRSEMNVSTLELGDSALYLCASSLQGGAYNEQFFGPGTRLTVL.

This clonotype has more than one count but fewer than ten. In DNA, the CDR3 is TGTGCCAGCAGTCCCGACAGGGGCTACTACAATGAGCAGTTCTTC. Encoded protein: CASSPDRGYYNEQFF. This rearrangement joins TRBV12-3 or TRBV12-4 to TRBJ2-1; 8 bases line up with TRBD1. This CDR3 has 15 residues. The V segment lost 5 bases and the J segment 3 bases; nucleotides outside the gene matches: 6.

A remark on this clonotype: One base away lies a much larger clone, so this may be a sequencing read error. The V call is TRBV20-1, the J call TRBJ2-5; D is perhaps TRBD2 (6 bases). Trimming took 6 bases from V and 11 from J, leaving 28 bases between them. The CDR3 contains 15 residues. The germline gives CDR1 DFQATT, CDR2 SNEGSKA (reference sequence). The CDR3 DNA follows: TGCAGTGCCTATCCAGCATCGGGGGTTAACAATGAGCAGTACTTC. Protein sequence: CSAYPASGVNNEQYF.

This clonotype was seen many times. The chain is built from TRBV4-3 and TRBJ2-4, with TRBD2 identical over 13 bases. The ends lost 0 bases at V and 0 bases at J; junction bases unmatched: 8. The CDR3 spans 20 residues. The V gene's germline CDR1 is LGHNA and CDR2 YSLEER. CDR3 coding DNA: TGCGCCAGCAGCCAAGATCGGACTAGCGGGGGTGCCTTAGCCAAAAACATTCAGTACTTC. It codes for CASSQDRTSGGALAKNIQYF.

This clonotype was seen at least ten times. V usage is TRBV28 and J usage is TRBJ2-7; D is uncertain. Germline V gene data show CDR1 as MDHEN and CDR2 as SYDVKM. The V and J ends lost 7 bases and 2 bases respectively, with 12 bases between them. The CDR3 contains 13 residues. This CDR3 is CASINRLTYEQYF. CDR3 nucleotide sequence: TGTGCCAGCATAAACAGACTCACCTACGAGCAGTACTTC.

On this clonotype: Since the CDR3 does not end with the conserved phenylalanine or tryptophan, this likely comes from a read error. V usage is TRBV5-1 and J usage is TRBJ1-2; D not certain. Trimming cost V 5 bases and J 3 bases, with 11 bases left between them. This CDR3 is 13 amino acids long. Germline lookup yields CDR1 SGHRS and CDR2 YFSETQ. CDR3 sequence (DNA): TGCGCCAGCAGGGGAGCTACTGACTATGGCTACACCTGC. This encodes CASRGATDYGYTC.

This clonotype occurred a few times. The J gene is TRBJ2-3, the V gene TRBV20-1; the D gene is possibly TRBD2 (6 bases). This CDR3 has 16 amino acids. Germline loops: CDR1 DFQATT, CDR2 SNEGSKA (reference sequence). Between the trimmed V and J ends, which lost 4 bases and 4 bases, there was a span of 21 bases. CDR3 nucleotide sequence: TGCAGTGCTATAACTAGGACGGGACTTAACCCAGATACGCAGTATTTT. As protein: CSAITRTGLNPDTQYF.

This clonotype was counted many times. V usage is TRBV7-2 and J usage is TRBJ2-7, with D perhaps TRBD2 (6 bases). V shed 1 base and J shed 6 bases, with 16 bases lying between them. The germline gives CDR1 SGHTA, CDR2 FQGNSA. The CDR3 length is 15 residues. In DNA form, the CDR3 reads TGTGCCAGCAGCTTAGGCGGGACCCGGGCCCTCGAGCAGTACTTC. It codes for CASSLGGTRALEQYF. The full variable domain, with the rest looked up from reference TRBV7-2 and TRBJ2-7, is GAGVSQSPSNKVTEKGKDVELRCDPISGHTALYWYRQSLGQGLEFLIYFQGNSAPDKSGLPSDRFSAERTGGSVSTLTIQRTQQEDSAVYLCASSLGGTRALEQYFGPGTRLTVT.

This clonotype was counted many times. V gene TRBV7-3 combines with J gene TRBJ1-2; 7 nucleotides agree with TRBD1. V lost 1 base, J lost 8 bases, and 19 bases stayed unmatched. The germline V gene encodes CDR1 SGHTA and CDR2 FQGTGA. The length of the CDR3 is 18 residues. The CDR3 spells CASSLSNPDTQAGGGYTF. The CDR3, as DNA: TGTGCCAGCAGCTTAAGCAATCCGGATACGCAGGCAGGGGGAGGCTACACCTTC. Using reference TRBV7-3 and TRBJ1-2 for the parts outside the CDR3, the full variable domain is GAGVSQTPSNKVTEKGKYVELRCDPISGHTALYWYRQSLGQGPEFLIYFQGTGAADDSGLPNDRFFAVRPEGSVSTLKIQRTERGDSAVYLCASSLSNPDTQAGGGYTFGSGTRLTVV.

The chain employs TRBV5-1 and TRBJ2-7, with 16 bases aligning to TRBD2. The CDR3 consists of 17 residues. Germline CDR1 is SGHRS and CDR2 is YFSETQ. V was pared by 3 bases and J by 3 bases, with 6 bases of the junction left unmatched. The CDR3: CASSSGLAGGRGYEQYF. CDR3 bases: TGCGCCAGCAGCTCGGGACTAGCGGGGGGGCGCGGCTACGAGCAGTACTTC.

Notes on this clonotype: One end of the junction is discordant with germline, which a read error may explain. CDR3 loop: CDSSVEGPNYNEQFF. The CDR3 coding sequence is TGTGACAGCAGCGTGGAGGGCCCTAACTACAATGAGCAGTTCTTC. This chain joins TRBV9 and TRBJ2-1, with D possibly being TRBD2 (6 bases). This CDR3 is built from 15 residues. Germline V CDR1 and CDR2: SGDLS, YYNGEE.

At least ten counts were recorded for this clonotype. The gene calls are TRBV12-3 or TRBV12-4 and TRBJ2-7, with D hard to call. V lost 6 bases and J 3 bases, leaving 6 bases between the germline ends. This CDR3 has 11 residues. The CDR3 spells CASSQIYEQYF. The CDR3 DNA is TGTGCCAGCAGCCAAATCTACGAGCAGTACTTC.

The table lists this clonotype with a few counts. The chain joins TRBV4-1 to TRBJ1-6; a weak D match, TRBD1 (5 bases). V was pared by 0 bases and J by 13 bases, with 7 bases between. The length of the CDR3 is 12 residues. Germline CDR1 reads MGHRA; CDR2 reads YSYEKL. DNA of the CDR3: TGCGCCAGCAGCCAAGAGGCAGGGCCCCTCCACTTT. It encodes CASSQEAGPLHF.

In its sample, this clonotype was seen a few times. This chain connects TRBV29-1 to TRBJ2-1, with a tentative D call TRBD1 (5 bases). Germline lookup yields CDR1 SQVTM and CDR2 ANQGSEA. V was cut by 2 bases and J by 6 bases, with 11 bases left in between. The CDR3 runs to 13 residues. CDR3 nucleotides: TGCAGCGTTGAAAGGCAGGGTGCCAATGAGCAGTTCTTC. It is translated as CSVERQGANEQFF.

In the case of this clonotype: This clone may be a read error of a much larger clone one base away. The chain combines TRBV20-1 with TRBJ2-1; 12 bases are shared with TRBD2. The CDR3 is 13 residues long. Germline lookup yields CDR1 DFQATT and CDR2 SNEGSKA (reference sequence). V dropped 7 bases and J dropped 8; count of bases not matched to a gene: 6. This CDR3 reads CSELAGGTDEQFF. For the CDR3, the DNA is TGCAGTGAACTAGCGGGGGGTACCGATGAGCAGTTCTTC.